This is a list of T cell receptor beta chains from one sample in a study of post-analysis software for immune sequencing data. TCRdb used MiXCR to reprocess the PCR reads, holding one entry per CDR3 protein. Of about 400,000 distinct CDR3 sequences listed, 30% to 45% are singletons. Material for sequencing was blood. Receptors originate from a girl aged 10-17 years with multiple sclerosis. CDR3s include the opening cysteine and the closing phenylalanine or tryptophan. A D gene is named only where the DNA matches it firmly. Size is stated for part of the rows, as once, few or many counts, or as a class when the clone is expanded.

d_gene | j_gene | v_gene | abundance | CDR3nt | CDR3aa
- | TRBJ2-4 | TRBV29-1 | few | TGCAGCGTTGAAGGACAGGAGGCTTCCAAAAACATTCAGTACTTC | CSVEGQEASKNIQYF
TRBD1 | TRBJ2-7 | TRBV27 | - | TGTGCCAGCAGTGCGAGACAGGGGCCCTCCTACGAGCAGTACTTC | CASSARQGPSYEQYF
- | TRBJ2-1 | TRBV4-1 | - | TGCGCCAGCAGCCCCGGGGGCGAGGATGAGCAGTTCTTC | CASSPGGEDEQFF
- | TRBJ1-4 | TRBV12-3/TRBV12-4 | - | TGTGCCAGCAGTTCGCCTCGACAGGCCACTAATGAAAAACTGTTTTTT | CASSSPRQATNEKLFF
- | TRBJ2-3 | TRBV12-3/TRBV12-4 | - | TGTGCCAGCAGTTTACGCGAGAATGAAAAACTGTATTTT | CASSLRENEKLYF
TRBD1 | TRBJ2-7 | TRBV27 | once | TGTGCCAGCAGTCCGATGACAGGGCGCTACGAGCAGTACTTC | CASSPMTGRYEQYF
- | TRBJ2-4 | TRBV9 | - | TGTGCCAGCAGCGTAGGGTCAGACACGGGAACCCAGTACTTC | CASSVGSDTGTQYF
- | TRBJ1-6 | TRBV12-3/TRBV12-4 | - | TGTGCCAGCGGGTCCAGGGATCTTTCACCCCTCCACTTT | CASGSRDLSPLHF
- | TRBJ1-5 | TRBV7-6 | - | TGTGCCAGCAGCAAATGGGCAGTCGGGGCCGGGGATGGACAGCCCCAGCATTTT | CASSKWAVGAGDGQPQHF
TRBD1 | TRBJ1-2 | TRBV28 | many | TGTGCCAGCAGACGGACAGGGGATGATGGCTACACCTTC | CASRRTGDDGYTF
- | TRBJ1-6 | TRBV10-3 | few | TGTGCCATCAGTGAGTCTGTGTCGACCTCCTATAATTCACCCCTCCACTTT | CAISESVSTSYNSPLHF
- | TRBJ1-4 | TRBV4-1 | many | TGCGCCAGCAGCCAAGTAAAGAATGAAAAACTGTTTTTT | CASSQVKNEKLFF
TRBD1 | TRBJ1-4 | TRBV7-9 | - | TGTGCCAGCAGCCTGACAGGGTCAGGTGAAAAACTGTTTTTT | CASSLTGSGEKLFF
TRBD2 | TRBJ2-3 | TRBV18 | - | TGTGCCAGCTCACCACTAGCGGGGTACACAGATACGCAGTATTTT | CASSPLAGYTDTQYF
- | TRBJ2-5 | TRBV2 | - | TGTGCCAGCGCCGCGGGTTTGGAGCAGTACTTC | CASAAGLEQYF
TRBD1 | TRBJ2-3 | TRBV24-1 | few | TGTGCCACCAGTGACTCCGACAGGGGGAAGGGAGATACGCAGTATTTT | CATSDSDRGKGDTQYF
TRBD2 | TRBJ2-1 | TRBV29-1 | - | TGCAGCGGGCTAGCGGTTCAAGAGACCCAGTTCTTC | CSGLAVQETQFF
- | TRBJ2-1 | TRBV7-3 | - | TGTGCCAGCAGCACACACCAGGACAATGAGCAGTTCTTC | CASSTHQDNEQFF
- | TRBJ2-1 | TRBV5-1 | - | TGCGCCAGCAGCTTCGACAGTGACGATGAGCAGTTCTTC | CASSFDSDDEQFF
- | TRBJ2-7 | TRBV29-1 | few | TGCAGCGTTGAAGATCTAGACGAGCAGTACTTC | CSVEDLDEQYF
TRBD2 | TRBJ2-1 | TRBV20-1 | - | TGCAGTGCTAGAGACATGCTAGCTGGGGGGGGAGAGCAGTTCTTC | CSARDMLAGGGEQFF
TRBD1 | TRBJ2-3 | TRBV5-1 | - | TGCGCCAGCAGCTTGTGGGGCCCCGGGACAGCTTCCACAGATACGCAGTATTTT | CASSLWGPGTASTDTQYF
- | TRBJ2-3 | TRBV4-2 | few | TGTGCCAGCAGCCCTGGACAGTACACCACAGATACGCAGTATTTT | CASSPGQYTTDTQYF
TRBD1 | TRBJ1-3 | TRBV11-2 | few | TGTGCCAGCAGGGGACAGGGCTGGGTCGCCGCGGTTTGGAACACCATATATTTT | CASRGQGWVAAVWNTIYF
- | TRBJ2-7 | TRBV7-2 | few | TGTGCCAGCAGAACAGGGAACTACGAGCAGTACTTC | CASRTGNYEQYF
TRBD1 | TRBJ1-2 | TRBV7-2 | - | TGTGCCAGCAGCTTAGCGCTCTATCCCGGGACAGGGAGCGACTACACCTTC | CASSLALYPGTGSDYTF